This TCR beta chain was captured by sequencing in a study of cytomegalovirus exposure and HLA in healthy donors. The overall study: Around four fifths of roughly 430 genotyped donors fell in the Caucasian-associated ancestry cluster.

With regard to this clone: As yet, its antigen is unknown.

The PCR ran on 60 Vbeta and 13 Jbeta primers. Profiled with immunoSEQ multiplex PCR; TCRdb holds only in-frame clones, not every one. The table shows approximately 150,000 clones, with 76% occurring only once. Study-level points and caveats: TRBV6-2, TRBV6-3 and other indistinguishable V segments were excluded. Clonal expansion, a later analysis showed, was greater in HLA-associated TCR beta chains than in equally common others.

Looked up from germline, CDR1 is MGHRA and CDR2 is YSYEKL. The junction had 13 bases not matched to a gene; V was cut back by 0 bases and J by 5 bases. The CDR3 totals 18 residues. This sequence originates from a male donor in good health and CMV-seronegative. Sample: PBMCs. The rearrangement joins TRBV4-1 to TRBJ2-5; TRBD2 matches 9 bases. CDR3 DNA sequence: TGCGCCAGCAGCCAAGATAGGGAGGCGGGGGGGCTGAAGGAGACCCAGTACTTC. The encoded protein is CASSQDREAGGLKETQYF.